The TCR beta chain described here comes from a study of cytomegalovirus exposure and HLA in healthy donors. This PCR relied on a set of 60 Vbeta primers and 13 Jbeta primers. Clones were sequenced by immunoSEQ multiplex PCR, and TCRdb holds only the in-frame ones, with some missing. The data hold 250,000 to 350,000 clones, with around 80% observed a single time. Germline V CDR1 and CDR2: SNHLY, FYNNEI. Trimming removed 4 bases at V and 4 bases at J, with 7 bases between. CDR3 length: 12 amino acids. The chain recombines TRBV2 with TRBJ1-2; D is uncertain. Sequencing was done on a sample of PBMCs. This receptor was identified in a girl aged 2-10 years in good health and CMV-seronegative. CDR3 region: CASSAVLYGYTF. In DNA, the CDR3 is TGTGCCAGCAGTGCTGTCCTCTATGGCTACACCTTC.